Presented here are 21 T cell receptor beta chains from one specimen sequenced in a study of response to subunit inactivated influenza vaccine. TCRdb re-called the RT-PCR reads through MiXCR, storing one row per CDR3 protein. The table lists over 150,000 distinct CDR3 sequences, roughly 14% of them singletons. Sample: CD8+ T cells sorted from PBMCs, taken 4 to 6 days after vaccination. These receptors came from a man over 45 who received an inactivated influenza vaccine.

This clonotype was detected only a few times. J is TRBJ2-5 and V is TRBV25-1; maybe TRBD2 (6 bases). Per germline, CDR1 MGHDK and CDR2 SYGVNS. V was shortened by 3 bases and J by 2 bases, with 7 bases between the two germline ends. This CDR3 comprises 13 residues. The chain's CDR3 is CASSEGGQETQYF. In DNA form, the CDR3 reads TGTGCCAGCAGTGAGGGGGGACAAGAGACCCAGTACTTC.

This clonotype was found once. The chain combines TRBV20-1 with TRBJ2-7; TRBD1 agrees at 9 bases. The CDR3 is 14 residues long. The V gene's germline CDR1 is DFQATT and CDR2 SNEGSKA (reference sequence). The ends lost 5 bases at V and 3 bases at J; junction bases unmatched: 8. The CDR3 nucleotides are TGCAGTGCTCCAAACAGGGGGCATAGCTACGAGCAGTACTTC. Its protein is CSAPNRGHSYEQYF.

CDR3 nucleotides: TGTGCCAGCACCCCAGGGGCAGGGCTCTCTGGGGCCAACGTCCTGACTTTC. Its protein is CASTPGAGLSGANVLTF. This chain uses TRBV6-1 with TRBJ2-6; possibly TRBD1 for D (6 bases). Trimming removed 7 bases from V and 0 bases from J, with 16 bases in between. Germline values: CDR1 MNHNS, CDR2 SASEGT. The CDR3 consists of 17 residues.

This clonotype was counted ten times or more. The chain links TRBV12-3 or TRBV12-4 to TRBJ2-7; TRBD1 is a possible D gene (6 bases). This CDR3 comprises 14 residues. Trimming stripped 4 bases from V and 2 bases from J, with 12 bases between. The CDR3 loop reads CASSSWTETYEQYF. The CDR3 DNA sequence: TGTGCCAGCAGTTCCTGGACAGAGACCTACGAGCAGTACTTC.

The rearrangement links TRBV11-2 to TRBJ2-5; D is unclear. The V and J ends lost 1 base and 4 bases respectively, with 7 bases between them. There are 13 residues in the CDR3. Germline CDR1 and CDR2: SGHAT and FQNNGV. The CDR3 here is CASSLGSSETQYF. CDR3 DNA sequence: TGTGCCAGCAGCTTAGGGTCTTCAGAGACCCAGTACTTC.

The chain combines TRBV24-1 with TRBJ2-7, with D hard to call. The germline V and J ends were trimmed by 5 bases and 4 bases, with 14 bases remaining between them. The CDR3 has 14 amino acids. Germline loops: CDR1 KGHDR, CDR2 SFDVKD. The CDR3 nucleotides read TGTGCCACCAGTGGTAGGATTGCACCTTACGAGCAGTACTTC. Amino acids: CATSGRIAPYEQYF.

This clonotype was counted a single time. This may come from a read error, since a much larger clone is one base off. The chain carries TRBV6-1 and TRBJ1-5; possibly TRBD1 for D (6 bases). Trimming left V 5 bases short and J 0 bases short, with 8 bases between. CDR1 is MNHNS and CDR2 is SASEGT in the germline V gene. The CDR3 totals 14 residues. DNA of the CDR3: TGTGCCAGCAGTAGGACAGATAGCAATCAGCCCCAGCATTTT. It codes for CASSRTDSNQPQHF.

V and J are TRBV5-1 and TRBJ2-7, with TRBD1 identical over 8 bases. The CDR3 is made up of 15 amino acids. Per the germline V gene, CDR1 is SGHRS and CDR2 is YFSETQ. Trimming at V came to 4 bases and at J to 0 bases, leaving 6 bases not matched to a gene. This CDR3 is CASSIGTGVSYEQYF. CDR3 DNA: TGCGCCAGCAGCATTGGGACAGGTGTCTCCTACGAGCAGTACTTC.

This chain links TRBV29-1 with TRBJ2-6; 8 bases are shared with TRBD1. CDR1 SQVTM and CDR2 ANQGSEA come from the germline V gene. The ends lost 3 bases at V and 2 bases at J; junction bases unmatched: 3. The CDR3 extends over 15 amino acids. Written as DNA, the CDR3 is TGCAGCGTTGAGACAGGGGTGACTGGGGCCAACGTCCTGACTTTC. Its protein is CSVETGVTGANVLTF. Looking up the rest from reference TRBV29-1 and TRBJ2-6 gives the full variable domain: SAVISQKPSRDICQRGTSLTIQCQVDSQVTMMFWYRQQPGQSLTLIATANQGSEATYESGFVIDKFPISRPNLTFSTLTVSNMSPEDSSIYLCSVETGVTGANVLTFGAGSRLTVL.

The table lists this clonotype with a count of one. The V and J genes are TRBV29-1 and TRBJ2-5; D is perhaps TRBD2 (5 bases). Germline V gene sequence: CDR1 SQVTM, CDR2 ANQGSEA. This CDR3 region has 15 residues. Trimming cost V 7 bases and J 1 base, with 19 bases left between them. Here the CDR3 reads CSAAVLAPFQETQYF. CDR3 coding DNA: TGCAGCGCCGCGGTGTTAGCGCCCTTCCAAGAGACCCAGTACTTC. The variable domain in full, with the rest retrieved from reference TRBV29-1 and TRBJ2-5, is SAVISQKPSRDICQRGTSLTIQCQVDSQVTMMFWYRQQPGQSLTLIATANQGSEATYESGFVIDKFPISRPNLTFSTLTVSNMSPEDSSIYLCSAAVLAPFQETQYFGPGTRLLVL.

This chain connects TRBV4-3 to TRBJ2-7; 7 bases fit TRBD2. V lost 3 bases and J lost 4; bases outside the gene matches: 12. Germline loops: CDR1 LGHNA, CDR2 YSLEER. The CDR3 contains 16 residues. The CDR3 sequence is CASSQGGDGRRYEQYF. In DNA, the CDR3 is TGCGCCAGCAGCCAGGGGGGGGACGGCCGGAGGTACGAGCAGTACTTC.

The rearrangement joins TRBV6-5 to TRBJ1-5, with D uncertain. Germline CDR1 reads MNHEY; CDR2 reads SVGAGI. This CDR3 region has 15 residues. The germline V and J ends were trimmed by 0 bases and 9 bases, with 15 bases remaining between them. This CDR3 is CASSYSSIRISPQHF. Written as DNA, the CDR3 is TGTGCCAGCAGTTACTCGAGTATACGGATATCGCCCCAGCATTTT.

The rearrangement uses TRBV27 and TRBJ2-7; 7 bases agree with TRBD1. This CDR3 has 15 amino acids. Trimming cost V 0 bases and J 7 bases; bases outside gene matches: 9. Germline values: CDR1 MNHEY, CDR2 SMNVEV (reference sequence). CDR3 sequence (DNA): TGTGCCAGCAGTTTATCGGGGGACAGTCGGTTGGAGCAGTACTTC. Translation: CASSLSGDSRLEQYF.

This clonotype was recorded a few times. DNA of the CDR3: TGCAGTGCTCGCCCCCGGGACAACTCCTACGAGCAGTACTTC. Its translation is CSARPRDNSYEQYF. The chain has TRBV20-1 and TRBJ2-7, with D perhaps TRBD1 (6 bases). V dropped 5 bases and J dropped 0 bases, with 14 bases sitting between them. CDR1 and CDR2 (germline): DFQATT, SNEGSKA (reference sequence). CDR3 size: 14 residues.

The V and J genes are TRBV7-6 and TRBJ2-7; 8 bases are a match to TRBD1. Germline lookup yields CDR1 SGHVS and CDR2 FNYEAQ. CDR3 length: 16 residues. V was clipped by 6 bases and J by 0 bases; unmatched bases: 10. This CDR3 reads CASSRGSGQGSYEQYF. CDR3 coding DNA: TGTGCCAGCAGTAGGGGGTCTGGACAGGGCTCCTACGAGCAGTACTTC.

This clonotype was seen a handful of times. V usage is TRBV20-1 and J usage is TRBJ1-5; 8 bases are a match to TRBD1. CDR1 is DFQATT, CDR2 SNEGSKA, per germline (reference sequence). The CDR3 length is 14 residues. The ends lost 6 bases at V and 6 bases at J; junction bases unmatched: 10. CDR3 residues: CSAILRGHGQPQHF. The DNA for the CDR3 is TGCAGTGCAATACTCAGGGGGCACGGTCAGCCCCAGCATTTT.

The V call is TRBV29-1, the J call TRBJ2-1; the match to TRBD2 covers 14 bases. Germline assignment: CDR1 SQVTM and CDR2 ANQGSEA. There are 18 residues in the CDR3. J was trimmed by 8 bases and V by 8 bases; bases with no gene match: 20. In nucleotides, the CDR3 is TGCAGCACCAGAGGGGATAGGAGGGGACTAGCGGGAGAGCATGAGCAGTTCTTC. Translating it yields CSTRGDRRGLAGEHEQFF.

This clonotype appeared a few times. The rearrangement joins TRBV6-1 to TRBJ2-7; D gene uncertain. The CDR3 runs to 11 residues. CDR1 and CDR2 from the germline V gene are MNHNS and SASEGT. The V end was cut by 4 bases, the J end by 4 bases, with 5 bases between. CDR3 residues: CASSVGYEQYF. CDR3 coding DNA: TGTGCCAGCAGTGTCGGGTACGAGCAGTACTTC.

This clonotype came up many times. The chain carries TRBV5-1 and TRBJ2-1; D is ambiguous. Between the trimmed V and J ends, which lost 0 bases and 5 bases, there was a span of 3 bases. CDR3 length: 12 amino acids. Germline-derived CDR1 and CDR2 are SGHRS and YFSETQ. The CDR3 nucleotides read TGCGCCAGCAGCTTGGAGGACAATGAGCAGTTCTTC. It yields the protein CASSLEDNEQFF.

The V call is TRBV6-2 or TRBV6-3, the J call TRBJ2-1; TRBD2 matches 8 bases. V shed 3 bases and J 3 bases; nucleotides not matched to a gene: 4. CDR1 MNHEY and CDR2 SVGEGT come from the germline V gene. The CDR3 spans 15 residues. For the CDR3, the DNA is TGTGCCAGCAGTTATACTAGCGGATACTACAATGAGCAGTTCTTC. Encoded protein: CASSYTSGYYNEQFF.

At least ten counts were recorded for this clonotype. The chain has TRBV29-1 and TRBJ2-7; 7 nucleotides agree with TRBD1. Germline assignment: CDR1 SQVTM and CDR2 ANQGSEA. The length of the CDR3 is 13 residues. Trimming at V came to 4 bases and at J to 0 bases, leaving 3 bases not matched to a gene. CDR3 in DNA: TGCAGCGTTGGGGACAGAGACTCCTACGAGCAGTACTTC. This sequence encodes CSVGDRDSYEQYF.